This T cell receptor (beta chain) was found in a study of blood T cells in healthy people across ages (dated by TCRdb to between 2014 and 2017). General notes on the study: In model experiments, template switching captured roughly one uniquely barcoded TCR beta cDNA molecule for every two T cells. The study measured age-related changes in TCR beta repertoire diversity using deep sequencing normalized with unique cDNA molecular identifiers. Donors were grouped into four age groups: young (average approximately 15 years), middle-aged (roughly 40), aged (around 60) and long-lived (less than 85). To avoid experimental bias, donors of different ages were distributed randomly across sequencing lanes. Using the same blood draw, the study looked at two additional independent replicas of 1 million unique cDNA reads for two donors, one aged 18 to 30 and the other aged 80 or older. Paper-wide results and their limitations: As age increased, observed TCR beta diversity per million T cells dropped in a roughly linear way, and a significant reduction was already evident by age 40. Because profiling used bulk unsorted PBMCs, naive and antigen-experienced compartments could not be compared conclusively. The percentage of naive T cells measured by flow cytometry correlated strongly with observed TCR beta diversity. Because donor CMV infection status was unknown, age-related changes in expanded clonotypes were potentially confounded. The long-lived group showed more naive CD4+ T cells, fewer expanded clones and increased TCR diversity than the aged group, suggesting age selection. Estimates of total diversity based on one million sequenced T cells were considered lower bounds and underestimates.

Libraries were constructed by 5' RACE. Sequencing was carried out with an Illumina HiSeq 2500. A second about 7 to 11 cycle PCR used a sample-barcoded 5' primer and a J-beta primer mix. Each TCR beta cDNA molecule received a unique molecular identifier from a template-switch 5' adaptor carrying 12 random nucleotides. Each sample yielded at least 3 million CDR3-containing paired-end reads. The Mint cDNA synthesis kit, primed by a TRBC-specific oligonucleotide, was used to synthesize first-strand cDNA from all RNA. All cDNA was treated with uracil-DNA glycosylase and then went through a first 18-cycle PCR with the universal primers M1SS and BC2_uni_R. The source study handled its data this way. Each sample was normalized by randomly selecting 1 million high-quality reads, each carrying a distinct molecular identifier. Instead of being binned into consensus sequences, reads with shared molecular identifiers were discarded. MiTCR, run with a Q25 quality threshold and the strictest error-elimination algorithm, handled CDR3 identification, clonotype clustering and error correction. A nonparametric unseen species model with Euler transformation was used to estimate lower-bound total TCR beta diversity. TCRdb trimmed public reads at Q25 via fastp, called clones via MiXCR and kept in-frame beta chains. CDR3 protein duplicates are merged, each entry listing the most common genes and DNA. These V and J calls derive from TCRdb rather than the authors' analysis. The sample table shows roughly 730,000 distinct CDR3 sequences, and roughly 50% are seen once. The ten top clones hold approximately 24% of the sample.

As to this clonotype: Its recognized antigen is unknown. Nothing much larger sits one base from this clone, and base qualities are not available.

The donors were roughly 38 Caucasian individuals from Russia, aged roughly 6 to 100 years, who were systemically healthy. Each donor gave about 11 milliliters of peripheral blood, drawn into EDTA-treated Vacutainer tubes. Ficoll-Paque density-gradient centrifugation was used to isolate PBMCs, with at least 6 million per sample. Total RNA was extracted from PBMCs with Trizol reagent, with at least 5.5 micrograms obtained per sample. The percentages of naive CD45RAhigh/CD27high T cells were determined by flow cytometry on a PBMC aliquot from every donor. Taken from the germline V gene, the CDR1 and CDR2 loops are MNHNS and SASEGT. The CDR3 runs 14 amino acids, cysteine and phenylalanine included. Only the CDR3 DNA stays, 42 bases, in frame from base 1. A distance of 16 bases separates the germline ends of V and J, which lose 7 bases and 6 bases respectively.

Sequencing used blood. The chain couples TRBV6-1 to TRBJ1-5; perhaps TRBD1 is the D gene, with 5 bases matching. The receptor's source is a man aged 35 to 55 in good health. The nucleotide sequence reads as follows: TGTGCCAGCATTTGGAGGGGAAGCTCTCAGCCCCAGCATTTT. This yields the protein CASIWRGSSQPQHF.